The 32 T cell receptor beta chains presented below share a single source sample, sequenced in a study of T cell responses to AZD1222 COVID-19 vaccine. Assay: immunoSEQ multiplex PCR; the TCRdb copy retains only in-frame clones and omits some. In the table there are about 180,000 clones, approximately 90% of which are singletons. Sequencing used peripheral blood, obtained on day 0 of AZD1222 vaccination. Receptors originate from an adult in good health.

The chain recombines TRBV7-2 with TRBJ2-4, with D possibly TRBD1 on 6 matching bases. This CDR3 spans 16 amino acids. Trimming stripped 1 base from V and 1 base from J, with 11 bases between. Germline CDR1 and CDR2: SGHTA and FQGNSA. DNA for the CDR3: TGTGCCAGCAGCTTAGGAGGGGGTGGCGCCAAAAACATTCAGTACTTC. Amino acids: CASSLGGGGAKNIQYF.

The chain joins TRBV2 to TRBJ2-1; D not certain. The length of the CDR3 is 13 residues. Germline-derived CDR1 and CDR2 are SNHLY and FYNNEI. V was cut by 7 bases and J by 3 bases, with 10 bases left in between. CDR3 sequence (DNA): TGTGCCAGCATAATCGATGTCTACAATGAGCAGTTCTTC. Its protein product is CASIIDVYNEQFF.

The count of this clone is one. The chain uses TRBV6-5 and TRBJ1-1, with a possible D match to TRBD1 (5 bases). The CDR3 totals 14 residues. The V gene's germline CDR1 is MNHEY and CDR2 SVGAGI. V was pared by 6 bases and J by 1 base, with 12 bases between. The chain's CDR3 is CASSPPGGNTEAFF. The CDR3 region has the DNA TGTGCCAGCAGCCCACCCGGGGGGAACACTGAAGCTTTCTTT.

This chain uses TRBV5-1 with TRBJ2-5; D is uncertain. The CDR3 spans 13 residues. Deletions cut 4 bases from V and 5 bases from J, with 12 bases between. The germline gives CDR1 SGHRS, CDR2 YFSETQ. In nucleotides, the CDR3 is TGCGCCAGCAGCGCCCCCCAGGTGGAGACCCAGTACTTC. This gives the protein CASSAPQVETQYF.

The chain employs TRBV4-1 and TRBJ1-1; D unclear. Germline CDR1 MGHRA, CDR2 YSYEKL. V was pared by 1 base and J by 4 bases, with 7 bases between. The CDR3 spans 13 residues. The CDR3 protein is CASSQVGFTEAFF. CDR3 nucleotides: TGCGCCAGCAGCCAAGTGGGGTTCACTGAAGCTTTCTTT.

The chain couples TRBV7-8 to TRBJ1-4; D unclear. The V end lost 5 bases, the J end lost 3 bases, and 10 bases lay between the germline ends. The CDR3 runs to 14 residues. The germline V gene has CDR1 SGHVS and CDR2 FQNEAQ. The chain's CDR3 is CASSRGLANEKLFF. The CDR3, as DNA: TGTGCCAGCAGCCGAGGACTGGCTAATGAAAAACTGTTTTTT.

This chain uses TRBV3-1 (or the pseudogene TRBV3-2) with TRBJ1-3; D not resolved. The germline V gene encodes CDR1 LGHDT and CDR2 YNNKEL (reference sequence). This CDR3 spans 14 amino acids. V was shortened by 4 bases and J by 0 bases, with 7 bases between the two germline ends. CDR3 sequence reads: CASSPVHSGNTIYF. The CDR3 DNA follows: TGTGCCAGCAGCCCCGTCCACTCTGGAAACACCATATATTTT.

J is TRBJ1-5 and V is TRBV7-9; D gene ambiguous. The germline CDR1 and CDR2 sequences are SEHNR and FQNEAQ (reference sequence). The CDR3 runs to 15 residues. V was clipped by 3 bases and J by 0 bases, with 9 bases between them. The CDR3 DNA reads TGTGCCAGCAGCTTCTCGGCTAATAGCAATCAGCCCCAGCATTTT. Protein sequence: CASSFSANSNQPQHF.

This sequence joins TRBV6-4 and TRBJ2-3; TRBD2 matches 10 bases. CDR3 size: 15 residues. Trimming at V came to 4 bases and at J to 4 bases, leaving 5 bases not matched to a gene. CDR1 is MRHNA, CDR2 SNTAGT, per germline. This CDR3 is CASSARSGGADTQYF. Written as DNA, the CDR3 is TGTGCCAGCAGTGCACGGAGCGGGGGGGCAGATACGCAGTATTTT.

The chain has TRBV4-2 and TRBJ1-3; D ambiguous. CDR1 and CDR2 (germline): LGHNA, YNFKEQ. The germline V and J ends were trimmed by 4 bases and 3 bases, with 16 bases remaining between them. CDR3 length: 16 amino acids. This chain's CDR3 is CASSPLAASRGNTIYF. The CDR3 bases are TGTGCCAGCAGCCCCCTGGCGGCCAGTCGTGGAAACACCATATATTTT.

The chain uses TRBV5-1 and TRBJ2-3; D gene uncertain. The ends were cut back, 4 bases at V and 10 bases at J, with 13 bases in the middle. Germline V gene lookup returns CDR1 SGHRS and CDR2 YFSETQ. CDR3 length equals 12 residues. The CDR3 loop reads CASSPEGLPQYF. The CDR3 DNA reads as TGCGCCAGCAGCCCCGAAGGGTTACCGCAGTATTTT.

The rearrangement joins TRBV5-1 to TRBJ2-1, with 8 positions matching TRBD1. Germline loops: CDR1 SGHRS, CDR2 YFSETQ. V lost 4 bases to trimming and J lost 3 bases; unmatched junction nucleotides: 12. This CDR3 region has 17 residues. The CDR3 protein is CASSPAGGARHYNEQFF. The CDR3 DNA sequence: TGCGCCAGCAGCCCAGCAGGGGGCGCCCGTCACTACAATGAGCAGTTCTTC.

The rearrangement joins TRBV9 to TRBJ1-1, with no clear D. V dropped 0 bases and J dropped 4 bases, with 7 bases sitting between them. The CDR3 runs to 13 residues. The germline V gene encodes CDR1 SGDLS and CDR2 YYNGEE. The CDR3 region is CASSVGMSTEAFF. CDR3 nucleotide sequence: TGTGCCAGCAGCGTAGGGATGAGCACTGAAGCTTTCTTT.

The chain has TRBV7-9 and TRBJ1-6, with D possibly being TRBD1 (6 bases). Germline CDR1 and CDR2: SEHNR and FQNEAQ (reference sequence). V gave up 5 bases and J gave up 0 bases, with 14 bases separating them. The CDR3 is made up of 17 amino acids. CDR3 DNA sequence: TGTGCCAGCAGCCCGCGGACAGCGCGCTCCTATAATTCACCCCTCCACTTT. It specifies CASSPRTARSYNSPLHF.

The rearrangement uses TRBV27 and TRBJ1-2; a weak D match, TRBD1 (5 bases). The germline V and J ends were trimmed by 3 bases and 4 bases, with 12 bases remaining between them. Germline loops: CDR1 MNHEY, CDR2 SMNVEV (reference sequence). This CDR3 is 14 amino acids long. In nucleotides, the CDR3 is TGTGCCAGCAGTTTCGGTCGGGGCGGCTATGGCTACACCTTC. It encodes CASSFGRGGYGYTF.

This clone was found once. This sequence joins TRBV6-5 and TRBJ1-2; D call uncertain. Trimming stripped 3 bases from V and 2 bases from J, with 16 bases between. Germline V gene lookup returns CDR1 MNHEY and CDR2 SVGAGI. The CDR3 loop spans 16 amino acids. CDR3 amino acids: CASSYNLMQSNYGYTF. CDR3 bases: TGTGCCAGCAGTTATAACTTAATGCAGAGCAACTATGGCTACACCTTC.

The genes are TRBV19 and TRBJ1-5, with 9 bases lining up with TRBD1. Germline CDR1 and CDR2: LNHDA and SQIVND (reference sequence). V was pared by 9 bases and J by 6 bases, with 6 bases of the junction left unmatched. This CDR3 region has 13 residues. DNA for the CDR3: TGTGCCAGCACACAGGGGGCACGTCAGCCCCAGCATTTT. Translation gives CASTQGARQPQHF.

The chain couples TRBV6-1 to TRBJ2-5, with D unclear. This CDR3 is 15 amino acids long. Per germline, CDR1 MNHNS and CDR2 SASEGT. The germline V and J ends were trimmed by 1 base and 1 base, with 10 bases remaining between them. The CDR3 DNA sequence: TGTGCCAGCAGTGAAGGCTCTAGAGGCCAAGAGACCCAGTACTTC. It codes for CASSEGSRGQETQYF.

The chain has TRBV11-1 and TRBJ1-1, with a possible D match to TRBD1 (5 bases). Germline CDR1 reads SGHAT; CDR2 reads FQDESV (reference sequence). The CDR3 runs to 13 residues. Trimming took 1 base from V and 7 from J, leaving 10 bases between them. In nucleotides, the CDR3 is TGTGCCAGCAGCTTAGGGCAGGGATATGAAGCTTTCTTT. Translating gives CASSLGQGYEAFF.

The DNA of the CDR3 is TGTGCCAGTAGTATAGGGGGCTGGGTTTCGGCTTTCTTT. Translated, it gives CASSIGGWVSAFF. The chain joins TRBV19 to TRBJ1-1; a possible D gene is TRBD1 (5 bases). This CDR3 has 13 amino acids. The V end lost 1 base, the J end lost 11 bases, and 14 bases lay between the germline ends. CDR1 is LNHDA and CDR2 is SQIVND in the germline V gene (reference sequence).

This chain links TRBV19 with TRBJ1-2; D gene unclear. In germline, CDR1 is LNHDA, CDR2 SQIVND (reference sequence). The CDR3 is made up of 14 amino acids. V dropped 7 bases and J dropped 6 bases, with 18 bases sitting between them. CDR3 region: CASTHRPGWDGYTF. The CDR3, as DNA: TGTGCCAGTACCCATCGCCCGGGTTGGGATGGCTACACCTTC.

This sequence joins TRBV2 and TRBJ1-1; D not resolved. V was pared by 7 bases and J by 4 bases, with 7 bases between. CDR1 SNHLY and CDR2 FYNNEI come from the germline V gene. The CDR3 is made up of 11 amino acids. Here the CDR3 reads CASTRGTEAFF. The CDR3 DNA is TGTGCCAGCACGAGAGGCACTGAAGCTTTCTTT.

The chain links TRBV10-3 to TRBJ1-3; D call uncertain. The CDR3 loop spans 17 amino acids. The germline V gene has CDR1 ENHRY and CDR2 SYGVKD. V was trimmed by 10 bases and J by 0 bases, leaving 22 bases between them. CDR3 sequence reads: CATRPGPREGSGNTIYF. CDR3 nucleotides: TGTGCCACCAGGCCAGGACCAAGAGAGGGCTCTGGAAACACCATATATTTT.

This chain links TRBV5-4 with TRBJ2-3, with D perhaps TRBD2 (6 bases). Trimming shortened V by 1 base and J by 1 base, and 7 bases separated the two germline ends. This CDR3 is 14 amino acids long. From germline, CDR1 is SGHNT and CDR2 YYREEE (reference sequence). The CDR3 DNA sequence: TGTGCCAGCAGCTTGTGGGGGGGCACAGATACGCAGTATTTT. The encoded protein is CASSLWGGTDTQYF.

V and J are TRBV5-4 and TRBJ1-2; 9 bases match TRBD1. Per the germline V gene, CDR1 is SGHNT and CDR2 is YYREEE (reference sequence). V lost 0 bases, J lost 6 bases, and 6 bases stayed unmatched. This CDR3 spans 15 amino acids. This CDR3 is CASSLDSWTGDGYTF. As DNA, the CDR3 is TGTGCCAGCAGCTTGGATTCTTGGACAGGGGATGGCTACACCTTC.

The chain combines TRBV9 with TRBJ2-7; 9 bases agree with TRBD2. The CDR3 has 14 residues. V was clipped by 0 bases and J by 5 bases; unmatched bases: 3. Looked up from germline, CDR1 is SGDLS and CDR2 is YYNGEE. The CDR3 nucleotides read TGTGCCAGCAGCGTAGTAGCGGGGGTCGACGAGCAGTACTTC. This gives the protein CASSVVAGVDEQYF.

This sequence joins TRBV5-1 and TRBJ1-2, with 10 bases fitting TRBD1. V shed 4 bases, J shed 5 bases, and the junction held 5 bases outside the gene matches. Germline V lookup: CDR1 SGHRS, CDR2 YFSETQ. This CDR3 spans 14 amino acids. CDR3 protein: CASSHDRGPYGYTF. DNA for the CDR3: TGCGCCAGCAGCCACGACAGGGGGCCGTATGGCTACACCTTC.

The CDR3 DNA reads as TGTGCCAGCAGTTCTGACAGGACCAATGGCTACACCTTC. This translates into CASSSDRTNGYTF. The chain is built from TRBV28 and TRBJ1-2, with D possibly being TRBD1 (6 bases). The CDR3 sequence is 13 residues long. CDR1 is MDHEN, CDR2 SYDVKM, per germline. V dropped 4 bases and J dropped 6 bases, with 12 bases sitting between them.

The chain uses TRBV2 and TRBJ2-7, with 10 bases that match TRBD1. The junction had 3 bases not matched to a gene; V was cut back by 8 bases and J by 2 bases. The CDR3 contains 13 residues. Germline loops: CDR1 SNHLY, CDR2 FYNNEI. The CDR3 protein is CASSTGGPYEQYF. The CDR3, as DNA: TGTGCCAGCTCGACAGGGGGCCCCTACGAGCAGTACTTC. The variable domain in full, completed from reference TRBV2 and TRBJ2-7, reads EPEVTQTPSHQVTQMGQEVILRCVPISNHLYFYWYRQILGQKVEFLVSFYNNEISEKSEIFDDQFSVERPDGSNFTLKIRSTKLEDSAMYFCASSTGGPYEQYFGPGTRLTVT.

The CDR3 protein is CASSRQGADMNTEAFF. DNA of the CDR3: TGTGCCAGCAGCAGACAGGGAGCAGACATGAACACTGAAGCTTTCTTT. The V call is TRBV2, the J call TRBJ1-1; TRBD1 aligns across 7 bases. Germline loops: CDR1 SNHLY, CDR2 FYNNEI. V lost 6 bases to trimming and J lost 0 bases; unmatched junction nucleotides: 10. This CDR3 contains 16 residues. Full variable domain (rest looked up from reference TRBV2 and TRBJ1-1): EPEVTQTPSHQVTQMGQEVILRCVPISNHLYFYWYRQILGQKVEFLVSFYNNEISEKSEIFDDQFSVERPDGSNFTLKIRSTKLEDSAMYFCASSRQGADMNTEAFFGQGTRLTVV.

The chain carries TRBV4-3 and TRBJ2-1; D may match TRBD1 or TRBD2 (5 bases each). The CDR3 length is 13 residues. The V gene's germline CDR1 is LGHNA and CDR2 YSLEER. Trimming cost V 4 bases and J 9 bases, with 13 bases left between them. For the CDR3, the DNA is TGCGCCAGCAGCCTAGGGACGGAGAGTGAGCAGTTCTTC. As protein: CASSLGTESEQFF.

V usage is TRBV7-3 and J usage is TRBJ1-1; D gene unclear. Trimming removed 2 bases at V and 1 base at J, with 8 bases between. The germline CDR1 and CDR2 sequences are SGHTA and FQGTGA. The CDR3 covers 14 residues. The CDR3 loop is CASSLGLGNTEAFF. The CDR3 DNA reads TGTGCCAGCAGCTTAGGGCTTGGGAACACTGAAGCTTTCTTT.